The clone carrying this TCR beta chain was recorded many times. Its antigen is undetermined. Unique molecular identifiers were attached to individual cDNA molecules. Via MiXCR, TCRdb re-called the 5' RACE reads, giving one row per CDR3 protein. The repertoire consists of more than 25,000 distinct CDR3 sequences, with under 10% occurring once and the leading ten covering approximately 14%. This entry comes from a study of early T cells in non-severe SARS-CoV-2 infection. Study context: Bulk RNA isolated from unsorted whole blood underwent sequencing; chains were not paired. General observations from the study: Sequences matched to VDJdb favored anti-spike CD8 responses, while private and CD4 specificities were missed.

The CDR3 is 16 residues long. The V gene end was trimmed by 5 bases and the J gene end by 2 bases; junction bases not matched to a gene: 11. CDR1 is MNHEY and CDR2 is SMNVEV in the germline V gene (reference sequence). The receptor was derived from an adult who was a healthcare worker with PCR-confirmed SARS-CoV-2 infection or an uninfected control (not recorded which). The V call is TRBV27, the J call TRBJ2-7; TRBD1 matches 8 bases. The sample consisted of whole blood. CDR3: CASSKILGTGPYEQYF. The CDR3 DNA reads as TGTGCCAGCAGTAAAATACTCGGGACAGGTCCCTACGAGCAGTACTTC.